This TCR beta chain came from a study of T-cell reconstitution after alpha-beta-depleted transplantation in children. CDR1 and CDR2 (germline): SGHAT, FQDESV (reference sequence). This CDR3 spans 15 amino acids. V dropped 5 bases and J dropped 0 bases, with 12 bases sitting between them. The TCRbeta library incorporated unique molecular identifiers. A single record per CDR3 protein comes from TCRdb applying MiXCR to the PCR reads. The sample contains 250,000 to 350,000 distinct CDR3 sequences, about 10% of which appear only once. The sequence came from a human donor who donated a stem cell graft to a child with SCID. The sequenced sample was PBMCs from the stem cell graft donor, obtained from the stem cell graft. The chain links TRBV11-1 to TRBJ2-3; D call uncertain. The CDR3 DNA is TGTGCCAGCAGCCCCTCCGTACATAGCACAGATACGCAGTATTTT. This codes for CASSPSVHSTDTQYF.